Following are 26 T cell receptor beta chains from one sample sequenced in a study of T cells after yellow fever vaccination. TCRdb recomputed calls from the 5' RACE reads with MiXCR, one row per CDR3 protein. The table records a few hundred thousand distinct CDR3 sequences, over 4% of them present only once. This specimen was PBMCs, taken 5 days after the yellow fever booster vaccination. The receptor set was obtained from a man younger than 35 who received the YFV17D yellow fever vaccine.

The chain joins TRBV7-2 to TRBJ1-2; D might be TRBD1 (6 bases). CDR3 size: 15 residues. The V gene's germline CDR1 is SGHTA and CDR2 FQGNSA. Trimming took 0 bases from V and 10 from J, leaving 18 bases between them. This CDR3 reads CASSLAVVRGGDYTF. The DNA of the CDR3 is TGTGCCAGCAGCTTAGCGGTGGTGAGGGGGGGCGACTACACCTTC. Full variable domain (rest looked up from reference TRBV7-2 and TRBJ1-2): GAGVSQSPSNKVTEKGKDVELRCDPISGHTALYWYRQSLGQGLEFLIYFQGNSAPDKSGLPSDRFSAERTGGSVSTLTIQRTQQEDSAVYLCASSLAVVRGGDYTFGSGTRLTVV.

This clonotype was picked up a small number of times. J is TRBJ2-2 and V is TRBV6-5; D might be TRBD2 (5 bases). Germline V gene lookup returns CDR1 MNHEY and CDR2 SVGAGI. The CDR3 runs to 14 residues. Trimming took 2 bases from V and 4 from J, leaving 8 bases between them. CDR3 nucleotide sequence: TGTGCCAGCAGTTACGCCGGACTCACCGGGGAGCTGTTTTTT. Translation gives CASSYAGLTGELFF.

At least ten counts were recorded for this clonotype. V is TRBV12-3 or TRBV12-4 and J is TRBJ1-5; D gene ambiguous. V was pared by 3 bases and J by 5 bases, with 17 bases between. The CDR3 runs to 16 residues. CDR3 loop: CASSLAATSMDQPQHF. In DNA form, the CDR3 reads TGTGCCAGCAGTTTGGCCGCTACTTCCATGGATCAGCCCCAGCATTTT.

This clonotype showed up just a few times. This rearrangement joins TRBV18 to TRBJ1-4, with 8 bases matching TRBD1. The germline CDR1 and CDR2 sequences are KGHSH and LQKENI. The V and J ends lost 5 bases and 3 bases, in that order; junction bases with no gene match: 8. The CDR3 runs 16 residues. The CDR3 region is CASSSFGQGANEKLFF. In DNA form, the CDR3 reads TGTGCCAGCTCATCCTTCGGACAGGGAGCTAATGAAAAACTGTTTTTT.

J is TRBJ1-5 and V is TRBV6-5; D not resolved. CDR3 length equals 14 residues. The germline gives CDR1 MNHEY, CDR2 SVGAGI. V was clipped by 5 bases and J by 9 bases, with 17 bases between them. DNA of the CDR3: TGTGCCAGCAGTCCCGACCGGGTAGGATCGCCCCAGCATTTT. Its translation: CASSPDRVGSPQHF.

This clonotype was detected a few times. This chain connects TRBV20-1 to TRBJ1-4; 7 positions match TRBD1. CDR1 DFQATT and CDR2 SNEGSKA come from the germline V gene (reference sequence). The CDR3 has 13 residues. The V and J ends lost 2 bases and 3 bases, in that order; junction bases with no gene match: 0. The CDR3 protein is CSARQGANEKLFF. The CDR3 DNA reads as TGCAGTGCTAGACAGGGGGCTAATGAAAAACTGTTTTTT.

This clonotype showed up many times. One end of the junction is discordant with germline, which a read error may explain. The chain joins TRBV5-1 to TRBJ1-1, with a possible D match to TRBD1 (5 bases). This CDR3 has 14 residues. Germline V lookup: CDR1 SGHRS, CDR2 YFSETQ. CDR3 in DNA: TGTGCCAGCAGCTTGGCCGGGGCGAACACTGAAGCTTTCTTT. It is translated as CASSLAGANTEAFF.

The table lists this clonotype with a few counts. V is TRBV6-1 and J is TRBJ2-7; D is ambiguous. Germline assignment: CDR1 MNHNS and CDR2 SASEGT. The CDR3 is 11 amino acids. Trimming left V 4 bases short and J 8 bases short, with 9 bases between. CDR3 nucleotides: TGTGCCAGCAGTGGGGAATCTCAGCAGTACGTC. Its translation is CASSGESQQYV.

The rearrangement links TRBV3-1 to TRBJ2-5, with D hard to call. V lost 0 bases and J 3 bases, leaving 8 bases between the germline ends. Germline CDR1 LGHDT, CDR2 YNNKEL (reference sequence). The CDR3 is 14 residues long. This CDR3 reads CASSQEAGKETQYF. The CDR3 coding sequence is TGTGCCAGCAGCCAAGAGGCAGGAAAAGAGACCCAGTACTTC.

This clonotype was counted ten times or more. The chain uses TRBV12-3 or TRBV12-4 and TRBJ2-3; 14 bases are a match to TRBD2. Losses at the gene ends were 6 bases for V and 4 bases for J; bases not matched to a gene: 6. The CDR3 is made up of 16 amino acids. CDR3: CASSFGLAGGPDTQYF. CDR3 nucleotides: TGTGCCAGCAGCTTCGGACTAGCGGGGGGTCCAGATACGCAGTATTTT.

This clonotype was counted between two and nine times. The chain employs TRBV3-1 and TRBJ2-3, with D tentatively TRBD2 (5 bases). V was shortened by 0 bases and J by 9 bases, with 13 bases between the two germline ends. Germline V gene lookup returns CDR1 LGHDT and CDR2 YNNKEL (reference sequence). The length of the CDR3 is 14 residues. CDR3 sequence: CASSQERTFSTQYF. CDR3 in DNA: TGTGCCAGCAGCCAAGAGAGGACTTTCTCCACGCAGTATTTT.

This clonotype was detected a few times. The gene calls are TRBV5-1 and TRBJ1-2; D is perhaps TRBD1 (5 bases). The CDR3 is 14 amino acids. Germline V CDR1 and CDR2: SGHRS, YFSETQ. The V gene lost 3 bases and the J gene lost 3 bases, with 12 bases spanning the gap. In nucleotides, the CDR3 is TGCGCCAGCAGCTCCGGGGGGTCGGACTATGGCTACACCTTC. Residues: CASSSGGSDYGYTF.

This sequence joins TRBV6-4 and TRBJ1-1, with no clear D. Per the germline V gene, CDR1 is MRHNA and CDR2 is SNTAGT. The ends were cut back, 0 bases at V and 1 base at J, with 6 bases in the middle. The CDR3 is 14 amino acids. CDR3 sequence reads: CASSDSMGNTEAFF. DNA for the CDR3: TGTGCCAGCAGTGACTCGATGGGGAACACTGAAGCTTTCTTT.

The table lists this clonotype with many counts. The chain has TRBV7-2 and TRBJ1-1, with 8 nucleotides matching TRBD1. V was pared by 4 bases and J by 8 bases, with 3 bases of the junction left unmatched. Germline V gene sequence: CDR1 SGHTA, CDR2 FQGNSA. The CDR3 extends over 12 amino acids. CDR3 residues: CASSWTGTEAFF. As DNA, the CDR3 is TGTGCCAGCAGCTGGACAGGGACGGAAGCTTTCTTT. The full variable domain, its missing parts supplied by reference TRBV7-2 and TRBJ1-1, is GAGVSQSPSNKVTEKGKDVELRCDPISGHTALYWYRQSLGQGLEFLIYFQGNSAPDKSGLPSDRFSAERTGGSVSTLTIQRTQQEDSAVYLCASSWTGTEAFFGQGTRLTVV.

This clonotype was counted only a few times. The rearrangement links TRBV5-4 to TRBJ2-3; D may be TRBD1 or TRBD2 (5 bases each). Germline values: CDR1 SGHNT, CDR2 YYREEE (reference sequence). V shed 4 bases and J shed 6 bases, with 15 bases lying between them. The CDR3 runs to 14 residues. The CDR3 sequence is CASSNRDVDDTQYF. The CDR3 DNA is TGTGCCAGCAGCAACCGGGACGTCGATGATACGCAGTATTTT.

This chain links TRBV20-1 with TRBJ2-6; D may be TRBD1 (5 bases). Germline lookup yields CDR1 DFQATT and CDR2 SNEGSKA (reference sequence). The CDR3 consists of 13 residues. V was trimmed by 3 bases and J by 3 bases, leaving 6 bases between them. The CDR3, as DNA: TGCAGTGCTAGGGGGCATGGGGCCAACGTCCTGACTTTC. This sequence encodes CSARGHGANVLTF.

The J gene is TRBJ1-1, the V gene TRBV10-3, with D possibly matching TRBD1 (5 bases). Germline V gene sequence: CDR1 ENHRY, CDR2 SYGVKD. V was shortened by 2 bases and J by 11 bases, with 12 bases between the two germline ends. CDR3 size: 12 residues. CDR3 bases: TGTGCCATCAGTGAGAGTCGCGGGGCGGCTTTCTTT. Translated, it gives CAISESRGAAFF.

In its sample, this clonotype was seen a few times. The chain employs TRBV29-1 and TRBJ2-5, with 11 bases identical to TRBD1. From germline, CDR1 is SQVTM and CDR2 ANQGSEA. The V segment lost 4 bases and the J segment 4 bases; nucleotides outside the gene matches: 5. The CDR3 has 14 residues. CDR3 residues: CSVVGQGAGETQYF. The CDR3, as DNA: TGCAGCGTTGTAGGACAGGGGGCGGGAGAGACCCAGTACTTC. Full variable domain (missing parts from reference TRBV29-1 and TRBJ2-5): SAVISQKPSRDICQRGTSLTIQCQVDSQVTMMFWYRQQPGQSLTLIATANQGSEATYESGFVIDKFPISRPNLTFSTLTVSNMSPEDSSIYLCSVVGQGAGETQYFGPGTRLLVL.

This CDR3 is CASSYAPTSTDTQYF. The CDR3 DNA reads as TGTGCCAGCAGTTACGCCCCTACGAGCACAGATACGCAGTATTTT. This sequence joins TRBV6-5 and TRBJ2-3; no definite D call. Germline loops: CDR1 MNHEY, CDR2 SVGAGI. With 2 bases removed from V and 0 bases from J, the gap between germline ends came to 9 bases. The CDR3 is 15 amino acids.

The table lists this clonotype with a few counts. The rearrangement links TRBV10-3 to TRBJ1-5; 7 bases are a match to TRBD1. Germline V lookup: CDR1 ENHRY, CDR2 SYGVKD. The V segment lost 4 bases and the J segment 2 bases; nucleotides outside the gene matches: 5. This CDR3 is built from 15 residues. Here the CDR3 DNA reads TGTGCCATCAGTGGTAACAGGGGTCGCAATCAGCCCCAGCATTTT. This codes for CAISGNRGRNQPQHF.

This clonotype was recorded many times. V gene TRBV5-6 combines with J gene TRBJ1-6; 7 bases map to TRBD1. Trimming removed 5 bases from V and 7 bases from J; junction bases left unmatched: 9. This CDR3 is 15 amino acids long. Germline V gene data show CDR1 as SGHDT and CDR2 as YYEEEE. The CDR3: CASRRTTGVNSPLHF. The CDR3 nucleotides read TGTGCCAGCAGACGAACCACAGGGGTAAATTCACCCCTCCACTTT.

V and J are TRBV20-1 and TRBJ2-5; no definite D call. V lost 1 base and J lost 1, with 13 bases in between. The germline gives CDR1 DFQATT, CDR2 SNEGSKA (reference sequence). This CDR3 spans 15 amino acids. The CDR3 region is CSARGVDGIQETQYF. In nucleotides, the CDR3 is TGCAGTGCTAGAGGCGTAGATGGGATCCAAGAGACCCAGTACTTC.

This clonotype was detected ten times or more. The J gene is TRBJ2-2, the V gene TRBV2; 10 bases fit TRBD2. The J segment lost 8 bases and the V segment lost 6 bases, leaving 0 bases of the junction unmatched. The CDR3 spans 12 residues. Germline V gene lookup returns CDR1 SNHLY and CDR2 FYNNEI. The CDR3: CASRLAGGELFF. The DNA of the CDR3 is TGTGCCAGCAGACTAGCGGGGGGGGAGCTGTTTTTT.

This clonotype showed up just a few times. The DNA of the CDR3 is TGTGCCAGCAGCTTAGCTACGTCAGATACGCAGTATTTT. Protein: CASSLATSDTQYF. This chain connects TRBV7-6 to TRBJ2-3; D unclear. V was trimmed by 0 bases and J by 4 bases, leaving 5 bases between them. Germline CDR1 is SGHVS and CDR2 is FNYEAQ. This CDR3 region has 13 residues.

This clonotype was found a few times. The V call is TRBV7-2, the J call TRBJ1-1; 8 bases agree with TRBD1. V was clipped by 5 bases and J by 4 bases; unmatched bases: 6. This CDR3 spans 14 amino acids. Germline CDR1 reads SGHTA; CDR2 reads FQGNSA. The CDR3 is CASSPDRGGTEAFF. The CDR3 nucleotides are TGTGCCAGCAGCCCTGACAGGGGCGGCACTGAAGCTTTCTTT. Full variable domain (missing parts from reference TRBV7-2 and TRBJ1-1): GAGVSQSPSNKVTEKGKDVELRCDPISGHTALYWYRQSLGQGLEFLIYFQGNSAPDKSGLPSDRFSAERTGGSVSTLTIQRTQQEDSAVYLCASSPDRGGTEAFFGQGTRLTVV.

This clonotype was detected only a few times. The V gene is TRBV4-3, the J gene TRBJ1-2, with no clear D. This CDR3 has 17 residues. V gave up 0 bases and J gave up 4 bases, with 18 bases separating them. Germline CDR1 and CDR2: LGHNA and YSLEER. The CDR3 is CASSQEALRGDSYGYTF. CDR3 bases: TGCGCCAGCAGCCAAGAGGCCCTCCGCGGGGATAGCTATGGCTACACCTTC.